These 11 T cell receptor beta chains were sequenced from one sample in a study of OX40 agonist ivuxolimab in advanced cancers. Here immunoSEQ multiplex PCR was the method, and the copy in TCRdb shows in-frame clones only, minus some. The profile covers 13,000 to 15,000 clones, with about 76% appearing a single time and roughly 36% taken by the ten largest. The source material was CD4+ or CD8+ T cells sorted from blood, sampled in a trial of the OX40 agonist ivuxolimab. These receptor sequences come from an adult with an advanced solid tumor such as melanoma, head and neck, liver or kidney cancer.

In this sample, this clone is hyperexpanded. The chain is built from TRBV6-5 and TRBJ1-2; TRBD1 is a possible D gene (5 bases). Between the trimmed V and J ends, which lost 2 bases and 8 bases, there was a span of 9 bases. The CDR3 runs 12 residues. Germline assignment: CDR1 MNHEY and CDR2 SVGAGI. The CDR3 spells CASSYGGEGYTF. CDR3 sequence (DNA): TGTGCCAGCAGTTACGGGGGGGAGGGCTACACCTTC.

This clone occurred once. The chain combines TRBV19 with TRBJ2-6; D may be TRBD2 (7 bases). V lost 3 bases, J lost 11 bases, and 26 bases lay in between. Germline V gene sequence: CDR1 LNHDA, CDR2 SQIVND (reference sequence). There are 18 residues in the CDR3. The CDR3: CASSIYIGRDTLRYVLTF. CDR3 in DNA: TGTGCCAGTAGTATTTATATAGGGAGGGACACTCTCCGCTACGTCCTGACTTTC.

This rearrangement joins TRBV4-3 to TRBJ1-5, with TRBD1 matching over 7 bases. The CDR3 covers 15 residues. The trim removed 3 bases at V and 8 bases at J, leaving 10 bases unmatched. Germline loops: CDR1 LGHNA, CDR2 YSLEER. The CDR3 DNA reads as TGCGCCAGCAGCCAGGACTGGGGAACAGGGGAGCCCCAGCATTTT. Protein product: CASSQDWGTGEPQHF.

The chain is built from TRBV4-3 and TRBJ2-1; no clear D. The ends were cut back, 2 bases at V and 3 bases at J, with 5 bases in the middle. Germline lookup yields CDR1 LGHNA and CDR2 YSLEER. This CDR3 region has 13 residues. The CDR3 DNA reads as TGCGCCAGCAGCCAAACTGACTACAATGAGCAGTTCTTC. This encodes CASSQTDYNEQFF.

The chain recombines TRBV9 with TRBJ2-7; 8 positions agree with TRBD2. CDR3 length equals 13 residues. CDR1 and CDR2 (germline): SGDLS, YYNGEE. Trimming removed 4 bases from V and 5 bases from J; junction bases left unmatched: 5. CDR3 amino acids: CASSRGGGDEQYF. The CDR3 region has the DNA TGTGCCAGCAGCCGGGGGGGAGGGGACGAGCAGTACTTC.

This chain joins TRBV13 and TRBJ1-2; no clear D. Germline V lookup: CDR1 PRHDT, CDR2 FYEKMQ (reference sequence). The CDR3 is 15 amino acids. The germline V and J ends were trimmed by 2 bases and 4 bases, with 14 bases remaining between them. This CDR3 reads CASSLSDLPSYGYTF. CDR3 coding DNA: TGTGCCAGCAGCTTATCGGACCTACCAAGCTATGGCTACACCTTC.

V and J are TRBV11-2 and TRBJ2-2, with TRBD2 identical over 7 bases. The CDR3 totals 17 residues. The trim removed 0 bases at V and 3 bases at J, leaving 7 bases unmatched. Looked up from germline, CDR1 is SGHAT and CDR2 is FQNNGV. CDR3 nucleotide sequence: TGTGCCAGCAGCTTAGATTTAGAACTAGCGTACACCGGGGAGCTGTTTTTT. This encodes CASSLDLELAYTGELFF.

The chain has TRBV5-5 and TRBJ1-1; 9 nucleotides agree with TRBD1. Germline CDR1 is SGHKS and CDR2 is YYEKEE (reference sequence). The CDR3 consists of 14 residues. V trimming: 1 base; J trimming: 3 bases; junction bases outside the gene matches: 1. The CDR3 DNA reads TGTGCCAGCAGCTTGTGGACAGGGGACACTGAAGCTTTCTTT. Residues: CASSLWTGDTEAFF.

CDR3 coding DNA: TGTGCCAGCAGTTCCGGCCCGGGGACCCCCGGAAACACCATATATTTT. It is translated as CASSSGPGTPGNTIYF. The chain carries TRBV6-5 and TRBJ1-3; D may be TRBD1 (5 bases). This CDR3 is 16 amino acids long. CDR1 and CDR2 (germline): MNHEY, SVGAGI. V was trimmed by 4 bases and J by 4 bases, leaving 17 bases between them.

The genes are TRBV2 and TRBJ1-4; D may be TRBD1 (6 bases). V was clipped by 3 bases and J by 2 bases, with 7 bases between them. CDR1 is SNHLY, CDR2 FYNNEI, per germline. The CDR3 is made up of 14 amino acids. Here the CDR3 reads CASSDQGTNEKLFF. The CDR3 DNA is TGTGCCAGCAGTGATCAGGGGACTAATGAAAAACTGTTTTTT.

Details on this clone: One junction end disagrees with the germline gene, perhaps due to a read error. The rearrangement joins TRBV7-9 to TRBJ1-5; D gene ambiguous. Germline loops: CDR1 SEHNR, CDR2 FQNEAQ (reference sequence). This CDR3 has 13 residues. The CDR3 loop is CASTLNDLMPQHF. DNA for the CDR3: TGTGCCAGCACCTTAAACGACCTTATGCCCCAGCATTTT.